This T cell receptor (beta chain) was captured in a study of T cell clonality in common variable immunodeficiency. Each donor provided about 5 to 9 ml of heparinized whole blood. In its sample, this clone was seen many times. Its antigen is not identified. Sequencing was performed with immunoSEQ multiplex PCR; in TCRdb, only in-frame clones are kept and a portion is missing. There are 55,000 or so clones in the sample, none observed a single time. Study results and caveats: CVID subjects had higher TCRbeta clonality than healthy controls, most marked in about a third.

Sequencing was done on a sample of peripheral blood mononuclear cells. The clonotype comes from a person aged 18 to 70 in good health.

CDR3: CAWNPGQFYGYTF. The DNA read from the CDR3 is TGTGCCTGGAACCCGGGACAGTTCTATGGC. The chain has TRBV30 and TRBJ1-2, with 7 positions matching TRBD1. The observed sequence ends 3 residues before the CDR3 terminus, with the missing tail filled in from the germline J gene. This CDR3 comprises 13 residues. The trim removed 4 bases at V and 4 bases at J, leaving 6 bases unmatched. Germline CDR1 reads GTSNPN; CDR2 reads SVGIG (reference sequence).